Listed here are 15 T cell receptor beta chains from one sample, sequenced in a study of CDR3 diversity in severe acne. TCRdb re-called the PCR reads with MiXCR, one entry per CDR3 protein. Of about 100,000 distinct CDR3 sequences in the sample, around 56% were seen once. The sequenced material came from blood. The receptors shown here come from a male donor with acne.

J is TRBJ2-1 and V is TRBV7-6, with 8 bases lining up with TRBD2. Trimming at V came to 2 bases and at J to 5 bases, leaving 5 bases not matched to a gene. Germline CDR1 and CDR2: SGHVS and FNYEAQ. The CDR3 contains 15 residues. CDR3 in amino acids: CASSLTGGTHNEQFF. CDR3 coding DNA: TGTGCCAGCAGCTTAACGGGGGGGACCCACAATGAGCAGTTCTTC.

V gene TRBV10-3 combines with J gene TRBJ2-2; 7 bases line up with TRBD2. CDR1 and CDR2 (germline): ENHRY, SYGVKD. After removal of 10 bases from V and 1 base from J, the junction contained 9 bases not matched to a gene. The CDR3 loop spans 15 amino acids. In DNA form, the CDR3 reads TGTGCCACCGGAAAGAGCGGGGTGAACACCGGGGAGCTGTTTTTT. Translated: CATGKSGVNTGELFF.

The DNA of the CDR3 is TGTGCCAGCAGTTACCTAGCGGGGGGCACGCAGTATTTT. Translated: CASSYLAGGTQYF. The V call is TRBV6-4, the J call TRBJ2-3; 11 positions agree with TRBD2. This CDR3 has 13 amino acids. Germline V CDR1 and CDR2: MRHNA, SNTAGT. With V trimmed by 5 bases and J by 9 bases, 4 bases remained unmatched.

In the case of this clonotype: This clone may be a read error of a much larger clone one base away. In DNA, the CDR3 is TGTGCCATCAGTGAAGTGACTGCACAAGAGACCCAGTGCTTC. It is translated as CAISEVTAQETQCF. The chain couples TRBV10-3 to TRBJ2-5; D unresolved. This CDR3 is built from 14 residues. Germline lookup yields CDR1 ENHRY and CDR2 SYGVKD.

This clonotype has just one count. The V and J genes are TRBV28 and TRBJ2-1; 7 bases align to TRBD1. Losses at the gene ends were 11 bases for V and 12 bases for J; bases not matched to a gene: 13. The germline V gene has CDR1 MDHEN and CDR2 SYDVKM. CDR3 length equals 12 residues. CDR3 region: CAYGMVPGGQFF. The DNA of the CDR3 is TGTGCCTATGGGATGGTCCCAGGGGGGCAGTTCTTC.

This clonotype was detected ten times or more. This chain links TRBV6-1 with TRBJ2-7, with D perhaps TRBD1 (6 bases). CDR1 and CDR2 (germline): MNHNS, SASEGT. CDR3 length equals 13 residues. V was cut by 7 bases and J by 2 bases, with 12 bases left in between. In DNA, the CDR3 is TGTGCCAGCACACAGGGATCTCCCTACGAGCAGTACGTC. Residues: CASTQGSPYEQYV.

This clonotype came up many times. The rearrangement uses TRBV19 and TRBJ2-3; the match to TRBD2 covers 11 bases. Per germline, CDR1 LNHDA and CDR2 SQIVND (reference sequence). Trimming took 6 bases from V and 1 from J; bases not matched to a gene: 9. The CDR3 extends over 17 amino acids. CDR3 sequence reads: CASSFLAGGEGTDTQYF. As DNA, the CDR3 is TGTGCCAGTAGCTTCCTAGCGGGGGGCGAAGGCACAGATACGCAGTATTTT.

The chain employs TRBV9 and TRBJ2-4; TRBD2 matches at 9 bases. J lost 8 bases, V lost 3 bases, and 6 bases had no gene match. The CDR3 loop spans 14 amino acids. In germline, CDR1 is SGDLS, CDR2 YYNGEE. The CDR3 region has the DNA TGTGCCAGCAGCGGGAGGACTAGCGTTGACATTCAGTACTTC. This gives the protein CASSGRTSVDIQYF.

On this clonotype itself: The CDR3 does not close with the conserved phenylalanine or tryptophan, likely indicating a read error. It is unclear where the CDR3 begins or ends on the DNA, so no DNA is shown, and the CDR3 is as TCRdb lists it. The rearrangement joins TRBV7-9 to TRBJ2-1; TRBD1 reflects the table's D call only, with no check against the DNA. CDR1 and CDR2 (germline): SEHNR, FQNEAQ (reference sequence). The CDR3 comprises 13 residues, both ends counted. The CDR3 loop is CASSGGDGYTFGS.

This chain uses TRBV9 with TRBJ1-4; 7 nucleotides align to TRBD1. Trimming at V came to 5 bases and at J to 6 bases, leaving 1 base not matched to a gene. The CDR3 has 12 amino acids. The germline V gene has CDR1 SGDLS and CDR2 YYNGEE. DNA of the CDR3: TGTGCCAGCAGTGGACAGGATGAAAAACTGTTTTTT. Its translation: CASSGQDEKLFF. The full variable domain, rest sourced from reference TRBV9 and TRBJ1-4, is DSGVTQTPKHLITATGQRVTLRCSPRSGDLSVYWYQQSLDQGLQFLIQYYNGEERAKGNILERFSAQQFPDLHSELNLSSLELGDSALYFCASSGQDEKLFFGSGTQLSVL.

The V gene is TRBV29-1, the J gene TRBJ1-2; D may be TRBD1 (5 bases). The V gene lost 3 bases and the J gene lost 4 bases, with 9 bases spanning the gap. This CDR3 has 12 amino acids. Germline values: CDR1 SQVTM, CDR2 ANQGSEA. The CDR3 DNA follows: TGCAGCGTTGATGCAGGGAGCTATGGCTACACCTTC. This codes for CSVDAGSYGYTF.

This chain uses TRBV29-1 with TRBJ2-7; TRBD1 matches at 7 bases. CDR3 length: 13 residues. V gave up 7 bases and J gave up 3 bases; unmatched junction bases: 9. Germline V gene lookup returns CDR1 SQVTM and CDR2 ANQGSEA. The CDR3 sequence is CSAIQQGSYEQYF. The CDR3, as DNA: TGCAGCGCCATACAACAGGGGAGCTACGAGCAGTACTTC.

The chain joins TRBV19 to TRBJ2-7; 14 bases are a match to TRBD2. The J segment lost 3 bases and the V segment lost 9 bases, leaving 4 bases of the junction unmatched. The CDR3 consists of 14 residues. Germline CDR1 LNHDA, CDR2 SQIVND (reference sequence). The chain's CDR3 is CASVGLAGGYEQYF. CDR3 DNA sequence: TGTGCCAGCGTAGGACTAGCGGGGGGCTACGAGCAGTACTTC. The variable domain in full, with the rest retrieved from reference TRBV19 and TRBJ2-7, is DGGITQSPKYLFRKEGQNVTLSCEQNLNHDAMYWYRQDPGQGLRLIYYSQIVNDFQKGDIAEGYSVSREKKESFPLTVTSAQKNPTAFYLCASVGLAGGYEQYFGPGTRLTVT.

In its sample, this clonotype was seen many times. This rearrangement joins TRBV6-5 to TRBJ2-1; 8 bases are shared with TRBD2. V trimming: 6 bases; J trimming: 2 bases; junction bases outside the gene matches: 6. Looked up from germline, CDR1 is MNHEY and CDR2 is SVGAGI. There are 15 residues in the CDR3. CDR3 bases: TGTGCCAGCAGAACCACTAGCGGTACCTACAATGAGCAGTTCTTC. It encodes CASRTTSGTYNEQFF.

CDR3: CASSLGQGARSDEQFF. For the CDR3, the DNA is TGTGCCAGCAGCTTGGGACAGGGGGCGAGGTCGGATGAGCAGTTCTTC. The rearrangement uses TRBV5-5 and TRBJ2-1, with 10 nucleotides matching TRBD1. The CDR3 runs to 16 residues. Germline-derived CDR1 and CDR2 are SGHKS and YYEKEE (reference sequence). The V gene end was trimmed by 0 bases and the J gene end by 8 bases; junction bases not matched to a gene: 8.